The rows below give T cell receptor beta chains drawn from one sample of a study of human T cells and chemical hapten exposure. MiXCR, run by TCRdb on the RACE reads, gives a single entry per CDR3 protein. The table has 65,000 to 100,000 distinct CDR3 sequences, 6.5% to 8.5% seen once. The sample was whole blood, taken in connection with sensitization to the hapten diphenylcyclopropenone (DPC). The receptors were sampled from a woman between 25 and 40 years old with alopecia areata. Some clones in this sample may be carry-over from other donors' samples. Both conserved end residues are part of each CDR3. Each record gives: V gene, clone size, J gene, D gene, CDR3 DNA, CDR3 protein. D genes are given only for firm matches. Size is omitted from some rows. Given values are once, few, many or a class for expanded clones.

TRBV10-3	many	TRBJ2-5	NA	TGTGCCATATGGACACCCCGGGGTATGGAGACCCAGTACTTC	CAIWTPRGMETQYF
TRBV20-1	many	TRBJ1-2	NA	TGCAGTGCTCCTACAGGCTTTTATGGCTACACCTTC	CSAPTGFYGYTF
TRBV6-6	few	TRBJ2-3	NA	TGTGCCAGCAGTTACCGCGCGGGCCCTGATACGCAGTATTTT	CASSYRAGPDTQYF
TRBV12-3/TRBV12-4	many	TRBJ1-3	NA	TGTGCCAGCAAACGATCCTCTGGAAACACCATATATTTT	CASKRSSGNTIYF
TRBV7-8	NA	TRBJ1-6	TRBD1	TGTGCCAGCAGCTTGCGGACAGGAATTAATTCACCCCTCCACTTT	CASSLRTGINSPLHF
TRBV18	many	TRBJ2-1	NA	TGTGCCAGCTCACCGCCCGAGGGGGCGGGGGTTGACGGACATCGGTTCTTC	CASSPPEGAGVDGHRFF
TRBV2	few	TRBJ1-1	NA	TGTGCCAGCAGTGAAGCGGTTCGGGGAATCACTGAAGCTTTCTTT	CASSEAVRGITEAFF
TRBV6-1	few	TRBJ1-4	NA	TGTGCCAGCAGCCCCTCTGGGGCAGATGAAAAACTGTTTTTT	CASSPSGADEKLFF
TRBV27	many	TRBJ2-2	TRBD2	TGTGCCAGCAGTTTATTTGGGACTATGAACACCGGGGAGCTGTTTTTT	CASSLFGTMNTGELFF
TRBV15	many	TRBJ1-2	NA	TGTGCCACCAGCAGAGTAGGGTCGGGGAGCAACTATGGCTACACCTTC	CATSRVGSGSNYGYTF